This T cell receptor beta chain comes out of a study of CD4 T cells in relation to SARS-CoV-2 and coronaviruses. At the level of the study: PBMCs were cultured with antigen for over 8 days before TCR beta sequencing.

For approximately eleven days, roughly 10^5 sorted CD4+ cells grew with T cell-depleted PBMCs and CEF. Germline loops: CDR1 SGHTA, CDR2 FQGTGA. This CDR3 region has 13 residues. Deletions cut 5 bases from V and 1 base from J, with 6 bases between. Survey-level TCR-beta sequencing used DNA from CEF-cultured naive and memory CD4+ T cells. This table comes from immunoSEQ multiplex PCR, and its TCRdb copy is limited to in-frame clones, with some not included. In the table there are 41,000 or so clones, over 75% of which are singletons. A note on this clone: Antigen specificity is unknown.

This clonotype originated in an adult with COVID-19. The chain carries TRBV7-3 and TRBJ2-1; D perhaps matches TRBD2 (6 bases). Sequencing input: naive CD4+ T cells from PBMCs, cultured in vitro. The subset denotes: naive CD4+ T cells isolated by negative enrichment. The CDR3 loop reads CASSGGSYNEQFF. Written as DNA, the CDR3 is TGTGCCAGCAGCGGGGGGTCCTACAATGAGCAGTTCTTC.